Below are 17 T cell receptor beta chains sequenced from a single sample in a study of OX40 agonist ivuxolimab in advanced cancers. Sequenced by immunoSEQ multiplex PCR; TCRdb stores in-frame clones only, minus some. This sample has more than 45,000 clones, with approximately 79% found just once. The source was CD4+ or CD8+ T cells sorted from blood, collected in a trial of the OX40 agonist ivuxolimab. The receptor set was obtained from an adult with an advanced solid tumor such as melanoma, head and neck, liver or kidney cancer.

This chain uses TRBV6-1 with TRBJ2-4; D gene unclear. Trimming removed 2 bases at V and 7 bases at J, with 6 bases between. CDR3 size: 12 residues. Germline CDR1 MNHNS, CDR2 SASEGT. The CDR3 DNA reads as TGTGCCAGCAGTGAACCGGTTAACATTCAGTACTTC. Translated, it gives CASSEPVNIQYF.

The CDR3 here is CASSPQRDGTEAFF. The CDR3 DNA is TGCGCCAGCAGCCCACAGCGAGACGGGACTGAAGCTTTCTTT. The rearrangement links TRBV4-1 to TRBJ1-1; no reliable D call. V was cut by 4 bases and J by 5 bases, with 14 bases left in between. The CDR3 is 14 amino acids. In germline, CDR1 is MGHRA, CDR2 YSYEKL.

This sequence joins TRBV29-1 and TRBJ2-2; 10 bases are a match to TRBD2. This CDR3 has 14 residues. Germline V CDR1 and CDR2: SQVTM, ANQGSEA. The V gene end was trimmed by 5 bases and the J gene end by 0 bases; junction bases not matched to a gene: 0. CDR3 loop: CSVTSGTNTGELFF. As DNA, the CDR3 is TGCAGCGTTACTAGCGGGACGAACACCGGGGAGCTGTTTTTT.

The gene calls are TRBV4-3 and TRBJ2-7; no clear D. CDR1 is LGHNA and CDR2 is YSLEER in the germline V gene. The V and J ends lost 0 bases and 5 bases respectively, with 11 bases between them. This CDR3 contains 14 residues. The CDR3 protein is CASSQDTSRNEQYF. CDR3 sequence (DNA): TGCGCCAGCAGCCAAGATACCTCAAGAAACGAGCAGTACTTC.

This chain links TRBV19 with TRBJ2-6; a weak D match, TRBD2 (6 bases). CDR3 size: 14 residues. Germline V gene lookup returns CDR1 LNHDA and CDR2 SQIVND (reference sequence). The V gene lost 8 bases and the J gene lost 2 bases, with 10 bases spanning the gap. CDR3 coding DNA: TGTGCCAGTTACGGGACTCCTGGGGCCAACGTCCTGACTTTC. Residues: CASYGTPGANVLTF.

This rearrangement joins TRBV5-1 to TRBJ1-1, with a weak D call TRBD1 (5 bases). Germline values: CDR1 SGHRS, CDR2 YFSETQ. V lost 4 bases and J 1 base, leaving 17 bases between the germline ends. This CDR3 comprises 16 residues. The CDR3 coding sequence is TGCGCCAGCAGCGCCAGGGCCCTGATAACGAACACTGAAGCTTTCTTT. It translates to CASSARALITNTEAFF.

V usage is TRBV5-6 and J usage is TRBJ1-2; TRBD1 is a possible D gene (6 bases). Germline V lookup: CDR1 SGHDT, CDR2 YYEEEE. This CDR3 has 14 amino acids. The V gene lost 0 bases and the J gene lost 4 bases, with 10 bases spanning the gap. CDR3 nucleotide sequence: TGTGCCAGCAGCTTGGCGGGGGGCCTCTATGGCTACACCTTC. It encodes CASSLAGGLYGYTF.

CDR3 sequence reads: CASSPSLAESTDTQYF. In DNA, the CDR3 is TGTGCCAGCAGCCCCTCACTAGCGGAGAGCACAGATACGCAGTATTTT. The chain combines TRBV4-2 with TRBJ2-3; 8 bases are a match to TRBD2. Germline V gene lookup returns CDR1 LGHNA and CDR2 YNFKEQ. Losses at the gene ends were 4 bases for V and 0 bases for J; bases not matched to a gene: 6. The CDR3 has 16 residues.

The chain recombines TRBV29-1 with TRBJ2-7; D gene unclear. The CDR3 contains 12 residues. The ends were cut back, 4 bases at V and 3 bases at J, with 10 bases in the middle. Germline values: CDR1 SQVTM, CDR2 ANQGSEA. This chain's CDR3 is CSVALGIYEQYF. CDR3 bases: TGCAGCGTTGCCCTGGGAATCTACGAGCAGTACTTC.

The chain is built from TRBV6-6 and TRBJ2-3; D not certain. The germline V gene encodes CDR1 MNHNY and CDR2 SVGAGI (reference sequence). The CDR3 is 12 residues long. Between the trimmed V and J ends, which lost 2 bases and 4 bases, there was a span of 4 bases. Written as DNA, the CDR3 is TGTGCCAGCAGTTACGCGTCAGATACGCAGTATTTT. It translates to CASSYASDTQYF.

This chain links TRBV7-7 with TRBJ2-2; D gene unclear. The CDR3 runs 14 residues. The germline CDR1 and CDR2 sequences are SSHAT and FNYEAQ (reference sequence). V was shortened by 1 base and J by 1 base, with 4 bases between the two germline ends. The CDR3 nucleotides are TGTGCCAGCAGCTTAGGTCGGAACACCGGGGAGCTGTTTTTT. Its protein is CASSLGRNTGELFF.

The chain employs TRBV6-1 and TRBJ2-1; D may be TRBD1 (6 bases). V was cut by 6 bases and J by 3 bases, with 9 bases left in between. The length of the CDR3 is 13 residues. Per germline, CDR1 MNHNS and CDR2 SASEGT. CDR3 loop: CASRQGLYNEQFF. CDR3 bases: TGTGCCAGCAGACAGGGCCTCTACAATGAGCAGTTCTTC.

CDR3 region: CASSLLRQSTGELFF. DNA for the CDR3: TGTGCCAGCAGCTTGTTGCGCCAAAGCACCGGGGAGCTGTTTTTT. V gene TRBV5-4 combines with J gene TRBJ2-2; no firm D call. The V end lost 1 base, the J end lost 4 bases, and 11 bases lay between the germline ends. Germline CDR1 and CDR2: SGHNT and YYREEE (reference sequence). CDR3 length: 15 amino acids. The complete variable domain, with remaining parts taken from reference TRBV5-4 and TRBJ2-2, reads ETGVTQSPTHLIKTRGQQVTLRCSSQSGHNTVSWYQQALGQGPQFIFQYYREEENGRGNFPPRFSGLQFPNYSSELNVNALELDDSALYLCASSLLRQSTGELFFGEGSRLTVL.

The V and J genes are TRBV9 and TRBJ1-1; no clear D. The V end lost 1 base, the J end lost 6 bases, and 7 bases lay between the germline ends. This CDR3 has 12 amino acids. Germline loops: CDR1 SGDLS, CDR2 YYNGEE. CDR3 nucleotide sequence: TGTGCCAGCAGCGTACTCGGGCCTGAAGCTTTCTTT. Amino acid sequence: CASSVLGPEAFF.

This chain joins TRBV19 and TRBJ2-3; D gene unclear. CDR3 length: 13 amino acids. CDR1 is LNHDA and CDR2 is SQIVND in the germline V gene (reference sequence). The V and J ends lost 7 bases and 0 bases respectively, with 8 bases between them. This chain's CDR3 is CASTGSSTDTQYF. In DNA, the CDR3 is TGTGCCAGTACTGGCAGCAGCACAGATACGCAGTATTTT.

The chain recombines TRBV5-1 with TRBJ2-1, with TRBD2 matching 13 bases. Germline CDR1 SGHRS, CDR2 YFSETQ. CDR3 length: 14 residues. Losses at the gene ends were 3 bases for V and 9 bases for J; bases not matched to a gene: 3. The CDR3 DNA sequence: TGCGCCAGCAGCTCGACTAGCGGGAGGCTTGAGCAGTTCTTC. This gives the protein CASSSTSGRLEQFF.

This chain connects TRBV6-6 to TRBJ2-2, with D uncertain. Looked up from germline, CDR1 is MNHNY and CDR2 is SVGAGI (reference sequence). There are 12 residues in the CDR3. Trimming shortened V by 6 bases and J by 7 bases, and 9 bases separated the two germline ends. CDR3 region: CASSPFRGELFF. DNA for the CDR3: TGTGCCAGCAGCCCGTTCCGCGGGGAGCTGTTTTTT.